This T cell receptor (beta chain) was recovered during a study of T cell responses to AZD1222 COVID-19 vaccine. Study context: Pooling was applied to second doses at about 4 or about 12 weeks. Findings and caveats of the study: Baseline seropositivity characterized only a handful of AZD1222 recipients. Regions left unmutated in variants are reportedly the target of nearly half of spike-specific TCRs.

This CDR3 spans 13 amino acids. V was clipped by 6 bases and J by 7 bases; unmatched bases: 6. The germline V gene encodes CDR1 MNHEY and CDR2 SVGAGI. Repertoires were generated with immunoSEQ multiplex PCR, while TCRdb's copy carries only in-frame clones and drops some. Of under 150,000 clones in the sample, about nine tenths were seen once. On this clone itself: Its antigen remains unidentified.

The V gene is TRBV6-5, the J gene TRBJ2-1; 7 bases are shared with TRBD2. This receptor was obtained from an adult in good health. The material sequenced was peripheral blood, taken on day 0 of AZD1222 vaccination. The CDR3 sequence: CASSRGGGNEQFF. DNA for the CDR3: TGTGCCAGCAGCCGCGGGGGTGGTAATGAGCAGTTCTTC.